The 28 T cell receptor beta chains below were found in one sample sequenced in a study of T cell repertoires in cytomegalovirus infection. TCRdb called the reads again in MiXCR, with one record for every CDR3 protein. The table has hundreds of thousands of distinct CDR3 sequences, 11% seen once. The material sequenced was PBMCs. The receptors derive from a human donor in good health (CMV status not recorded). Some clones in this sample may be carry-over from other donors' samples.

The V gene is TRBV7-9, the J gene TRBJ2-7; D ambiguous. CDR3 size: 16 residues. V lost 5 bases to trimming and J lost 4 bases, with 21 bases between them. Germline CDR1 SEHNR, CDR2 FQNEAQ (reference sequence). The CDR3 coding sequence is TGTGCCAGCAGCAGAGCTAGTTTAAACGAGTTTTACGAGCAGTACTTC. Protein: CASSRASLNEFYEQYF.

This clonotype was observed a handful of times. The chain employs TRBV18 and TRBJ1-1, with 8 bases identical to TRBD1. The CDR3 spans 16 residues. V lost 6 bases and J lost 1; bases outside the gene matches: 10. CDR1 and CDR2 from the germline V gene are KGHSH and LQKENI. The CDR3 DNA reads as TGTGCCAGCTCGCAGTCGGGACAGGTAGGGAACACTGAAGCTTTCTTT. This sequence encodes CASSQSGQVGNTEAFF.

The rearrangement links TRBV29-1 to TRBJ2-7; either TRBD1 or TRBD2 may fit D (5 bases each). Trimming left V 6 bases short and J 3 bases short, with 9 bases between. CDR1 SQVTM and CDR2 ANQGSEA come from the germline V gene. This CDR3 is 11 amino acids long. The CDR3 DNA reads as TGCAGCGTGGGACGAGACTACGAGCAGTACTTC. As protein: CSVGRDYEQYF.

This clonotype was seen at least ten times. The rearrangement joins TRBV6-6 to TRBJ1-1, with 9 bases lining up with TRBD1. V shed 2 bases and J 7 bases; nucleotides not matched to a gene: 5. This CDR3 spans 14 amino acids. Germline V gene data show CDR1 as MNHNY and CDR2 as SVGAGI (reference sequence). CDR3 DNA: TGTGCCAGCAGTTACGCACAGGGGGCGGGTGAAGCTTTCTTT. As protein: CASSYAQGAGEAFF.

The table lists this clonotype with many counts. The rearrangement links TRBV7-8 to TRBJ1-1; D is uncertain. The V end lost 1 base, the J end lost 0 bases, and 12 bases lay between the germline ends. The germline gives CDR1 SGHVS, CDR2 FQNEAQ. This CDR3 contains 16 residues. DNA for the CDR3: TGTGCCAGCAGCTTAGATCCGGGGATGATGAACACTGAAGCTTTCTTT. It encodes CASSLDPGMMNTEAFF.

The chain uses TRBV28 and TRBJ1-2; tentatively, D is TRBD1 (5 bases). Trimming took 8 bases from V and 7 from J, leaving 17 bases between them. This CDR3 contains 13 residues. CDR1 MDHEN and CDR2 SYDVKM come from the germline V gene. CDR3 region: CASPLSPGSGYTF. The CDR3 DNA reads TGTGCCAGCCCCTTAAGTCCAGGGTCTGGCTACACCTTC.

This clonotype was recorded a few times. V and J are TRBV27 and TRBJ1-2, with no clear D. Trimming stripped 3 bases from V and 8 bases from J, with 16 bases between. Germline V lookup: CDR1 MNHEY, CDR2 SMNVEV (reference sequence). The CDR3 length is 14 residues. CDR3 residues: CASSFRGRTRGYTF. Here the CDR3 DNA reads TGTGCCAGCAGTTTTCGTGGGCGGACGAGGGGCTACACCTTC.

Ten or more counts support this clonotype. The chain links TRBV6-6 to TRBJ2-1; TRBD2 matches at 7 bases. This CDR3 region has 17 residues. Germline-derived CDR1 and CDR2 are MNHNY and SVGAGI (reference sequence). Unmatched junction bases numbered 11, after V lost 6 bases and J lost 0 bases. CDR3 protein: CASRYRRGGSSYNEQFF. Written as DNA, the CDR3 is TGTGCCAGCAGGTACAGGAGGGGAGGGAGCTCCTACAATGAGCAGTTCTTC.

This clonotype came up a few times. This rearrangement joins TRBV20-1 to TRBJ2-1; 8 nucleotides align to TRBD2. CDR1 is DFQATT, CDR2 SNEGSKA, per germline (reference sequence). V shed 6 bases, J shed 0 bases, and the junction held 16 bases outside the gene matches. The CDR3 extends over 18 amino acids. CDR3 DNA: TGCAGTGCCGAGGGACTAGAACCCCTAGCAAGCTCCTACAATGAGCAGTTCTTC. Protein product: CSAEGLEPLASSYNEQFF.

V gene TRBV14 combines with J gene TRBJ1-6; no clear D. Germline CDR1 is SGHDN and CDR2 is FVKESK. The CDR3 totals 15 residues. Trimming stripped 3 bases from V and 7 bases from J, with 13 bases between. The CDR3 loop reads CASSHPAGLNSPLHF. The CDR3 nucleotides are TGTGCCAGCAGCCACCCAGCCGGTCTCAATTCACCCCTCCACTTT.

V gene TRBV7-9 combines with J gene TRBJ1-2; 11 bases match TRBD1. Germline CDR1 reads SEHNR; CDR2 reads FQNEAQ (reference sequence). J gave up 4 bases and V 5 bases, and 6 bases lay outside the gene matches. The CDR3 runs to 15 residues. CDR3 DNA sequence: TGTGCCAGCAGCCTATGGACAGGGGGCTTCTATGGCTACACCTTC. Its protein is CASSLWTGGFYGYTF.

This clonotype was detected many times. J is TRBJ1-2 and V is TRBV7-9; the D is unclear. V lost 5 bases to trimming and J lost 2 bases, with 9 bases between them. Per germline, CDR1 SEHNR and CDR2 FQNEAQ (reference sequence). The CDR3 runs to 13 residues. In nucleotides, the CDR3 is TGTGCCAGCAGCCCGACCACAAACTATGGCTACACCTTC. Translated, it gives CASSPTTNYGYTF. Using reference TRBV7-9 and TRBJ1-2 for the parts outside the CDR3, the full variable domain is DTGVSQNPRHKITKRGQNVTFRCDPISEHNRLYWYRQTLGQGPEFLTYFQNEAQLEKSRLLSDRFSAERPKGSFSTLEIQRTEQGDSAMYLCASSPTTNYGYTFGSGTRLTVV.

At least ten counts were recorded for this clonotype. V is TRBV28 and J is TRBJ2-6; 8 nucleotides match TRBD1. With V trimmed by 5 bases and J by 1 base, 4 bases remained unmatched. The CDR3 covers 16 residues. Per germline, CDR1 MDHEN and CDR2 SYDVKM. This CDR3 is CASSRHRGSGANVLTF. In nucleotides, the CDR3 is TGTGCCAGCAGTCGACACAGGGGGTCTGGGGCCAACGTCCTGACTTTC.

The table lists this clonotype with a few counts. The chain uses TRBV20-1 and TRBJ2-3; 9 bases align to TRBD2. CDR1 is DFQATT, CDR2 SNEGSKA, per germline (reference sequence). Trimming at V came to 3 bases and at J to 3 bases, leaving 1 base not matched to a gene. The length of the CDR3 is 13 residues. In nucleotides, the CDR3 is TGCAGTGCTAGCGCGGGAGGGACAGATACGCAGTATTTT. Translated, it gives CSASAGGTDTQYF.

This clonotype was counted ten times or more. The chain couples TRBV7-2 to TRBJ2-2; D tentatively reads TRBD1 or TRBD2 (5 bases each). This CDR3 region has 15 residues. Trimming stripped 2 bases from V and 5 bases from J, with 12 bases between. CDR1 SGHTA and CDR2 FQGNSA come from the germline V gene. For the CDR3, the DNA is TGTGCCAGCAGCTTAACTAGGGGCAGTACCGGGGAGCTGTTTTTT. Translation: CASSLTRGSTGELFF.

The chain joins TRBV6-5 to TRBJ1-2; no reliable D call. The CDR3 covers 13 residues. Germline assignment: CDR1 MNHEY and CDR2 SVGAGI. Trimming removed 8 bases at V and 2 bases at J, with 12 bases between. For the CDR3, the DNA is TGTGCCAGCGGCCCTGGGCCGAACTATGGCTACACCTTC. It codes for CASGPGPNYGYTF.

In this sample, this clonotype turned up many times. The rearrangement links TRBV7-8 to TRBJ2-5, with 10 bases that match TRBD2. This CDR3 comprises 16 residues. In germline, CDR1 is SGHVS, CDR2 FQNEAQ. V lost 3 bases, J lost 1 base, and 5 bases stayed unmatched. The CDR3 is CASSLVLAGSQETQYF. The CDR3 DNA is TGTGCCAGCAGCTTGGTACTAGCGGGATCCCAAGAGACCCAGTACTTC.

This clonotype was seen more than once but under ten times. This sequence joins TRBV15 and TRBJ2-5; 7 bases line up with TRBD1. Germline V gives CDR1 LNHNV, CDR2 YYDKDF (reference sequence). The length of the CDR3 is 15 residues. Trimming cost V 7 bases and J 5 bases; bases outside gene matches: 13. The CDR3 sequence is CATTPSTGLEETQYF. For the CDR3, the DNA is TGTGCCACCACTCCATCGACAGGGCTAGAGGAGACCCAGTACTTC.

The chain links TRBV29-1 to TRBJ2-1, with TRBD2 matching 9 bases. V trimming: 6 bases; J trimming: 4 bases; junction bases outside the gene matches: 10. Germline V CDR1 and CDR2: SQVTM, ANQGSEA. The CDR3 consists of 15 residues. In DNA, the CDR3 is TGCAGCGTGCGACTAGCGGCTGAACGATACAATGAGCAGTTCTTC. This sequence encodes CSVRLAAERYNEQFF.

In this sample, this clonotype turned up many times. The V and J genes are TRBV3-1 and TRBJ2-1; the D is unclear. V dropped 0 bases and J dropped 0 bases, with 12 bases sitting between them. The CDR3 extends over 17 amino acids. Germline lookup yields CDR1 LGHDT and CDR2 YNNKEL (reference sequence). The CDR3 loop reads CASSQDRNSRSYNEQFF. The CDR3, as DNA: TGTGCCAGCAGCCAAGATCGGAACTCCCGCTCCTACAATGAGCAGTTCTTC.

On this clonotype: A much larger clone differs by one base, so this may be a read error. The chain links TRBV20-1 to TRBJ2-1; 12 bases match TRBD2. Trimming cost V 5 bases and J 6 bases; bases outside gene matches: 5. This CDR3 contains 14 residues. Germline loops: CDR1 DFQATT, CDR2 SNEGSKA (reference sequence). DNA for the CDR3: TGCAGTGCTGGAGGACTAGCGGGACTCAATGAGCAGTTCTTC. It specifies CSAGGLAGLNEQFF.

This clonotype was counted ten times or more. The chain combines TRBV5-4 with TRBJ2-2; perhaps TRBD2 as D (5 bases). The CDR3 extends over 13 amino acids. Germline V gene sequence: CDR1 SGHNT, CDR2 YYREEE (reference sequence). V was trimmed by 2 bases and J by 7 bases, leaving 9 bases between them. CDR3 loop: CASSFWTDGELFF. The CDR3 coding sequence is TGTGCCAGCAGCTTCTGGACTGACGGGGAGCTGTTTTTT.

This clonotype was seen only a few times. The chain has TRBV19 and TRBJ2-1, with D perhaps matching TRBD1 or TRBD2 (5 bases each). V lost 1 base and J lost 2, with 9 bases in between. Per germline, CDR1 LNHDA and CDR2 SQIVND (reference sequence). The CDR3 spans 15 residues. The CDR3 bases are TGTGCCAGTAGTATAGGGGGGAGCACCTACAATGAGCAGTTCTTC. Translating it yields CASSIGGSTYNEQFF.

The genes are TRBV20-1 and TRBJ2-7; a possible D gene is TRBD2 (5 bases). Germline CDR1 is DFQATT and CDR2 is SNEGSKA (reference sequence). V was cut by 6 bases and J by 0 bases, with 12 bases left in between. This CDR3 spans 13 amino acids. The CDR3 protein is CSADSGSSYEQYF. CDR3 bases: TGCAGTGCAGATAGTGGGAGCTCCTACGAGCAGTACTTC.

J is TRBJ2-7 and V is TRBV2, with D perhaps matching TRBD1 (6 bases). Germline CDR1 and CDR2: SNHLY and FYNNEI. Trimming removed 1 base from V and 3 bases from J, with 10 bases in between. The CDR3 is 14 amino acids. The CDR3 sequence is CASSEDRADYEQYF. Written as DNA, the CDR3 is TGTGCCAGCAGTGAAGACAGGGCAGACTACGAGCAGTACTTC.

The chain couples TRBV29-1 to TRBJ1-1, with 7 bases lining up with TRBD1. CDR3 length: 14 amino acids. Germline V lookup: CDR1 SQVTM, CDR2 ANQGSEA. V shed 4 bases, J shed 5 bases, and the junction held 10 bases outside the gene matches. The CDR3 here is CSVAPRQGGTEAFF. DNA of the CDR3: TGCAGCGTTGCCCCTCGACAGGGAGGGACTGAAGCTTTCTTT.

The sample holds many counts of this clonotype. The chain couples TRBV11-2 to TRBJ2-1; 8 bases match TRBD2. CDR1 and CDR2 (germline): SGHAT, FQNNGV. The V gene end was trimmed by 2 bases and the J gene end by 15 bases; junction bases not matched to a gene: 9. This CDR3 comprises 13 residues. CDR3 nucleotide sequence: TGTGCCAGCAGCTTAAATCCGGCGGGAGGACCGTTCTTC. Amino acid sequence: CASSLNPAGGPFF.

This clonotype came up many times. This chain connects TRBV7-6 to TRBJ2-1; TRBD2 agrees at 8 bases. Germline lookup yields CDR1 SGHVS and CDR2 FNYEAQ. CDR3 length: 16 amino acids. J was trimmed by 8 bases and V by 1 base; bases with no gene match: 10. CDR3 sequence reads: CASSLGGGLALDEQFF. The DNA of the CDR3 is TGTGCCAGCAGCTTAGGCGGCGGACTAGCTCTCGATGAGCAGTTCTTC.